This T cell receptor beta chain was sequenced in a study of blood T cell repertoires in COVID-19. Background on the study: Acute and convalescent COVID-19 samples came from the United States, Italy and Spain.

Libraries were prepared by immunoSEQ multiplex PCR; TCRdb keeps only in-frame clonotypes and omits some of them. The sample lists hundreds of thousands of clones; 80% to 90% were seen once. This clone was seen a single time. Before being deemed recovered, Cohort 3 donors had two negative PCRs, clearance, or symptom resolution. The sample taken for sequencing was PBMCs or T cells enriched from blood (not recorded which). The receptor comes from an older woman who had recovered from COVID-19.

CDR3 sequence reads: CATSDLISSEAFF. The CDR3 bases are TGTGCCACCAGTGATTTAATCAGTTCTGAAGCTTTCTTT. The chain is built from TRBV24-1 and TRBJ1-1; D is unclear. The CDR3 is 13 amino acids. The ends were cut back, 1 base at V and 6 bases at J, with 8 bases in the middle. Looked up from germline, CDR1 is KGHDR and CDR2 is SFDVKD.